This record concerns one T cell receptor beta chain sequence. The record originates from a study of PD-1 blockade in classical Hodgkin lymphoma. The data were produced by immunoSEQ multiplex PCR, yet TCRdb's version contains in-frame clones alone and is incomplete. The table lists tens of thousands of clones, around 80% of them singletons. All the patients suffered relapse after autologous stem cell transplantation, and brentuximab vedotin exposure differed. The CDR3 has 13 amino acids. Germline V gene sequence: CDR1 MGHRA, CDR2 YSYEKL. V was cut by 7 bases and J by 7 bases, with 16 bases left in between.

Sequences were derived from peripheral blood mononuclear cells (PBMCs), sampled at baseline. This chain links TRBV4-1 with TRBJ1-2; D not resolved. This TCR came from a human donor with classical Hodgkin lymphoma. The CDR3 DNA is TGCGCCAGCAACGGACCTCTAAAGGGTGGCTACACCTTC. Translation: CASNGPLKGGYTF.